One sample yielded the 17 T cell receptor beta chains listed below, sequenced in a study of OX40 agonist ivuxolimab in advanced cancers. Using immunoSEQ multiplex PCR, the repertoire was profiled, and TCRdb retains in-frame clones only, with some absent. The repertoire includes 60,000 to 90,000 clones, less than 85% of them detected once, and roughly 0.44% sits in the top ten. This sample comprised CD4+ or CD8+ T cells sorted from blood, obtained in a trial of the OX40 agonist ivuxolimab. The receptor set was obtained from an adult with an advanced solid tumor such as melanoma, head and neck, liver or kidney cancer.

The chain employs TRBV7-2 and TRBJ1-3, with 7 bases matching TRBD1. The CDR3 consists of 14 residues. The V gene end was trimmed by 1 base and the J gene end by 7 bases; junction bases not matched to a gene: 4. Germline loops: CDR1 SGHTA, CDR2 FQGNSA. As DNA, the CDR3 is TGTGCCAGCAGCTTAGACAGGGGAGGCAACACCATATATTTT. The encoded protein is CASSLDRGGNTIYF.

The chain combines TRBV5-1 with TRBJ1-4, with 7 positions matching TRBD1. The CDR3 runs to 14 residues. CDR1 and CDR2 (germline): SGHRS, YFSETQ. Trimming removed 4 bases from V and 5 bases from J; junction bases left unmatched: 5. CDR3 region: CASSPGQLNEKLFF. As DNA, the CDR3 is TGCGCCAGCAGCCCGGGACAGTTAAATGAAAAACTGTTTTTT. Based on the CDR3 plus reference TRBV5-1 and TRBJ1-4, the full variable domain is KAGVTQTPRYLIKTRGQQVTLSCSPISGHRSVSWYQQTPGQGLQFLFEYFSETQRNKGNFPGRFSGRQFSNSRSEMNVSTLELGDSALYLCASSPGQLNEKLFFGSGTQLSVL.

The rearrangement uses TRBV5-4 and TRBJ2-1; 9 positions match TRBD2. V shed 4 bases, J shed 4 bases, and the junction held 6 bases outside the gene matches. Germline V gene sequence: CDR1 SGHNT, CDR2 YYREEE (reference sequence). The CDR3 consists of 15 residues. The CDR3 is CASSATSGSYNEQFF. The CDR3 DNA reads TGTGCCAGCAGCGCGACTAGCGGTTCATACAATGAGCAGTTCTTC. Together with reference TRBV5-4 and TRBJ2-1, the CDR3 gives the full variable domain: ETGVTQSPTHLIKTRGQQVTLRCSSQSGHNTVSWYQQALGQGPQFIFQYYREEENGRGNFPPRFSGLQFPNYSSELNVNALELDDSALYLCASSATSGSYNEQFFGPGTRLTVL.

The V and J genes are TRBV2 and TRBJ2-3; D unresolved. The CDR3 is made up of 12 amino acids. V lost 4 bases to trimming and J lost 2 bases, with 4 bases between them. Looked up from germline, CDR1 is SNHLY and CDR2 is FYNNEI. The CDR3 sequence is CASSANTDTQYF. CDR3 nucleotide sequence: TGTGCCAGCAGTGCAAACACAGATACGCAGTATTTT.

This clone came up once. The chain joins TRBV13 to TRBJ1-5; TRBD1 is a possible D gene (6 bases). V was pared by 5 bases and J by 8 bases, with 22 bases between. This CDR3 comprises 16 residues. Germline V lookup: CDR1 PRHDT, CDR2 FYEKMQ (reference sequence). CDR3 residues: CASSERGDTGIKPQHF. The CDR3 nucleotides read TGTGCCAGCAGCGAGAGGGGGGACACCGGAATCAAGCCCCAGCATTTT.

This rearrangement joins TRBV7-2 to TRBJ2-7; 12 bases line up with TRBD1. Trimming cost V 5 bases and J 3 bases; bases outside gene matches: 8. The CDR3 extends over 16 amino acids. CDR1 and CDR2 (germline): SGHTA, FQGNSA. CDR3: CASSPRGTGGYYEQYF. CDR3 bases: TGTGCCAGCAGCCCGAGGGGGACAGGGGGCTACTACGAGCAGTACTTC. The whole variable domain, remainder taken from reference TRBV7-2 and TRBJ2-7, is GAGVSQSPSNKVTEKGKDVELRCDPISGHTALYWYRQSLGQGLEFLIYFQGNSAPDKSGLPSDRFSAERTGGSVSTLTIQRTQQEDSAVYLCASSPRGTGGYYEQYFGPGTRLTVT.

The chain has TRBV28 and TRBJ2-5, with D perhaps assigned TRBD1 or TRBD2 (6 bases each). Trimming took off 1 base at V and 5 bases at J, with 17 bases between the two ends. This CDR3 spans 16 amino acids. Germline V gene lookup returns CDR1 MDHEN and CDR2 SYDVKM. The CDR3 sequence: CASSLSPTGARETQYF. CDR3 sequence (DNA): TGTGCCAGCAGTTTATCCCCGACGGGGGCTCGGGAGACCCAGTACTTC.

This clone was seen a single time. This chain connects TRBV15 to TRBJ1-1; D not resolved. Germline lookup yields CDR1 LNHNV and CDR2 YYDKDF (reference sequence). The V end lost 0 bases, the J end lost 3 bases, and 11 bases lay between the germline ends. The CDR3 has 15 residues. CDR3 in amino acids: CATSRDVEKYTEAFF. The CDR3, as DNA: TGTGCCACCAGCAGAGACGTCGAGAAATACACTGAAGCTTTCTTT.

This clone was picked up a small number of times. This sequence joins TRBV18 and TRBJ2-7; 9 bases are shared with TRBD1. Unmatched junction bases numbered 16, after V lost 5 bases and J lost 5 bases. The CDR3 covers 17 residues. Germline V lookup: CDR1 KGHSH, CDR2 LQKENI. This CDR3 is CASSSGKTGGSQDEQYV. In nucleotides, the CDR3 is TGTGCCAGCTCATCGGGTAAAACAGGGGGCTCTCAGGACGAGCAGTACGTC.

The chain couples TRBV5-5 to TRBJ1-1, with D possibly TRBD1 on 6 matching bases. The CDR3 totals 17 residues. CDR1 SGHKS and CDR2 YYEKEE come from the germline V gene (reference sequence). Trimming stripped 5 bases from V and 0 bases from J, with 20 bases between. In DNA, the CDR3 is TGTGCCAGCAGGATGGGGGAGGGGCGACAGGTGAACACTGAAGCTTTCTTT. It is translated as CASRMGEGRQVNTEAFF.

The rearrangement links TRBV9 to TRBJ1-3; tentatively, D is TRBD1 (5 bases). Germline V gives CDR1 SGDLS, CDR2 YYNGEE. The V end lost 5 bases, the J end lost 3 bases, and 9 bases lay between the germline ends. The CDR3 is made up of 13 amino acids. CDR3: CASRRDGGNTIYF. CDR3 DNA: TGTGCCAGCAGACGGGACGGTGGAAACACCATATATTTT.

This sequence joins TRBV7-6 and TRBJ2-1, with D unresolved. Germline loops: CDR1 SGHVS, CDR2 FNYEAQ. There are 13 residues in the CDR3. The V end lost 1 base, the J end lost 5 bases, and 6 bases lay between the germline ends. CDR3 amino acids: CASSLGMNNEQFF. The CDR3 DNA is TGTGCCAGCAGCTTAGGGATGAACAATGAGCAGTTCTTC. The complete variable domain, with remaining parts taken from reference TRBV7-6 and TRBJ2-1, reads GAGVSQSPRYKVTKRGQDVALRCDPISGHVSLYWYRQALGQGPEFLTYFNYEAQQDKSGLPNDRFSAERPEGSISTLTIQRTEQRDSAMYRCASSLGMNNEQFFGPGTRLTVL.

The CDR3 DNA follows: TGTGCCAGCAGCTTTTCCCGGGGCCCGACTCTTAACTACGAGCAGTACGTC. Translating gives CASSFSRGPTLNYEQYV. V and J are TRBV5-5 and TRBJ2-7, with D possibly being TRBD1 or TRBD2 (5 bases each). The germline V and J ends were trimmed by 2 bases and 3 bases, with 21 bases remaining between them. Germline V gene sequence: CDR1 SGHKS, CDR2 YYEKEE (reference sequence). The CDR3 runs 17 residues.

The gene calls are TRBV7-9 and TRBJ1-3; D is unresolved. Germline V lookup: CDR1 SEHNR, CDR2 FQNEAQ (reference sequence). V lost 3 bases, J lost 0 bases, and 6 bases lay in between. The CDR3 is made up of 14 amino acids. CDR3 loop: CASSFFTSGNTIYF. In DNA, the CDR3 is TGTGCCAGCAGCTTTTTTACCTCTGGAAACACCATATATTTT.

V is TRBV6-6 and J is TRBJ1-1; 8 nucleotides line up with TRBD1. CDR1 and CDR2 (germline): MNHNY, SVGAGI (reference sequence). The V and J ends lost 8 bases and 6 bases, in that order; junction bases with no gene match: 11. This CDR3 is 14 amino acids long. DNA for the CDR3: TGTGCCAGCTTAAGAGGGACAGGTAGCTCTGAAGCTTTCTTT. Translating it yields CASLRGTGSSEAFF.

V and J are TRBV13 and TRBJ2-3; 10 bases line up with TRBD2. Germline V gene sequence: CDR1 PRHDT, CDR2 FYEKMQ (reference sequence). The CDR3 consists of 15 residues. Losses at the gene ends were 6 bases for V and 6 bases for J; bases not matched to a gene: 9. The CDR3 bases are TGTGCCAGCAGGGAAGCTAGCGGGGGCTCGGATACGCAGTATTTT. It translates to CASREASGGSDTQYF.

The genes are TRBV5-1 and TRBJ1-2; D is unclear. Germline V CDR1 and CDR2: SGHRS, YFSETQ. V dropped 0 bases and J dropped 10 bases, with 16 bases sitting between them. CDR3 length equals 14 residues. As DNA, the CDR3 is TGCGCCAGCAGCTTGGGGGATAGGAGTAACTTCTACACCTTC. Its protein product is CASSLGDRSNFYTF.